A selection of T cell receptor beta chains follows, all from one sample in a study of cytomegalovirus exposure and HLA in healthy donors. The table came from immunoSEQ multiplex PCR; TCRdb's copy has only in-frame clones and leaves some out. The repertoire holds 110,000 to 150,000 clones, with roughly 82% as singletons. The sequenced sample consisted of PBMCs. The receptors originated from a man aged 25 to 40 in good health and CMV-seronegative. Both conserved end residues are part of each CDR3. The D gene is left open where the match is weak. Where a row states a size, it is once, few, many or the class of an expanded clone; other rows omit it.

cdr3_length j_call d_call clone_size v_call cdr3_aa cdr3_nt
15 TRBJ2-1 TRBD1 . TRBV11-3 CASSRRTGNYNEQFF TGTGCCAGCAGCCGACGGACAGGGAACTACAATGAGCAGTTCTTC
15 TRBJ2-7 . . TRBV14 CASSQDSNGGYEQYF TGTGCCAGCAGCCAAGACAGTAACGGGGGCTACGAGCAGTACTTC
13 TRBJ2-5 . few TRBV29-1 CSVIQGHQETQYF TGCAGCGTTATACAGGGTCACCAAGAGACCCAGTACTTC
15 TRBJ2-7 TRBD1 . TRBV6-5 CASRPVGTGISEQYF TGTGCCAGCAGACCGGTGGGGACAGGGATTTCCGAGCAGTACTTC
12 TRBJ1-1 . . TRBV28 CASSFRGTEAFF TGTGCCAGCAGTTTTCGGGGGACTGAAGCTTTCTTT
15 TRBJ2-7 . . TRBV21-1 CASSKACGILYEQYF TGTGCCAGCAGCAAAGCGTGCGGCATCCTCTACGAGCAGTACTTC
14 TRBJ1-2 . . TRBV11-3 CASSPPGGVGGYTF TGTGCCAGCAGCCCCCCCGGGGGGGTAGGGGGCTACACCTTC
16 TRBJ2-7 TRBD2 . TRBV4-2 CASSQDGVSGRREQYF TGTGCCAGCAGCCAAGATGGGGTTAGCGGGCGTCGCGAGCAGTACTTC
14 TRBJ2-7 TRBD2 . TRBV6-1 CASSEVETSPRRYF TGTGCCAGCAGTGAAGTGGAGACTAGCCCACGGCGGTACTTC
13 TRBJ2-3 . . TRBV19 CATTVGGTDTQYF TGTGCCACAACGGTAGGAGGCACAGATACGCAGTATTTT
11 TRBJ1-6 . few TRBV6-5 CASSLHAPLHF TGTGCCAGCAGTTTACATGCCCCCCTCCACTTT